This T cell receptor beta chain was identified during a study of CD8+CD57+ T cells in acquired aplastic anemia. Looked up from germline, CDR1 is DFQATT and CDR2 is SNEGSKA (reference sequence). CDR3 length: 12 residues. Between the trimmed V and J ends, which lost 4 bases and 9 bases, there was a span of 13 bases. Only patients with CD8+CD57+ cell expansion on flow cytometry were chosen for sequencing. In this sample, this clonotype turned up many times. The template used for profiling TCR beta VDJ and CDR3 was genomic DNA. TCRdb re-called the reads with MiXCR, one entry per CDR3 protein. The sample shows 210,000 or so distinct CDR3 sequences, around 50% of them seen only once.

This receptor was identified in a human donor with aplastic anemia. The sequencing input was sorted CD4+, CD8+, or CD8+CD57+ T cells (not recorded which) from PBMCs. The chain has TRBV20-1 and TRBJ1-5, with D maybe TRBD1 (6 bases). CDR3 in amino acids: CSAIGGRGPQHF. The CDR3 DNA is TGCAGTGCTATAGGGGGTAGGGGGCCCCAGCATTTT.